This paragraph reports one T cell receptor (beta chain). The antigen remains unidentified. The sample belongs to a study of T cells in Graves' hyperthyroidism and ophthalmopathy. The germline gives CDR1 SEHNR, CDR2 FQNEAQ (reference sequence). The length of the CDR3 is 18 residues. Trimming removed 2 bases at V and 0 bases at J, with 17 bases between. What was amplified from RNA transcripts were TCR beta CDR3 regions. First-round RT-PCR of the TCR CDR3 relied on the HTBI primer set. One entry per CDR3 protein results from TCRdb running MiXCR on the multiplex PCR reads. The table has 250,000 to 350,000 distinct CDR3 sequences, roughly 15% seen once. Study observations and caveats: Most clonotypes expanded in thyroid above 0.001 were likewise present in blood.

V gene TRBV7-9 combines with J gene TRBJ2-4; a possible D gene is TRBD2 (6 bases). This TCR came from a man younger than 45 with Graves' hyperthyroidism. The sequenced material came from blood. DNA of the CDR3: TGTGCCAGCAGCTTATGGGCAGGAGGGGATATAGCCAAAAACATTCAGTACTTC. Protein sequence: CASSLWAGGDIAKNIQYF.